The 20 T cell receptor beta chains below come from one sample, sequenced in a study of cytomegalovirus exposure and HLA in healthy donors. Primers included in the PCR were 60 Vbeta and 13 Jbeta primers. The assay was immunoSEQ multiplex PCR, and TCRdb's table has in-frame clones only and misses some. The sample lists more than 85,000 clones; 70% to 80% were seen once. Sequencing used PBMCs. All receptors derive from a male donor in good health and CMV-seropositive.

This clone appeared once. The rearrangement joins TRBV11-2 to TRBJ2-3; no clear D gene. Germline V CDR1 and CDR2: SGHAT, FQNNGV. V was clipped by 5 bases and J by 5 bases, with 20 bases between them. The CDR3 is 16 amino acids. Here the CDR3 DNA reads TGTGCCAGCAGCCCGCGTTCAGGCCCTGCACGAGATACGCAGTATTTT. Translated: CASSPRSGPARDTQYF.

This chain links TRBV7-3 with TRBJ2-5; D is unclear. Per the germline V gene, CDR1 is SGHTA and CDR2 is FQGTGA. The CDR3 has 13 residues. Trimming removed 3 bases at V and 2 bases at J, with 7 bases between. The CDR3 here is CASSLRFQETQYF. Here the CDR3 DNA reads TGTGCCAGCAGCTTGCGCTTTCAAGAGACCCAGTACTTC. Based on the CDR3 plus reference TRBV7-3 and TRBJ2-5, the full variable domain is GAGVSQTPSNKVTEKGKYVELRCDPISGHTALYWYRQSLGQGPEFLIYFQGTGAADDSGLPNDRFFAVRPEGSVSTLKIQRTERGDSAVYLCASSLRFQETQYFGPGTRLLVL.

This clone was picked up one time. One end of the junction varies from germline; a read error may be responsible. The genes are TRBV6-1 and TRBJ2-7; perhaps TRBD1 as D (6 bases). CDR3 size: 15 residues. From germline, CDR1 is MNHNS and CDR2 SASEGT. This CDR3 is CASSEYLQGMNERYF. The CDR3 bases are TGTGCCAGCAGTGAATACCTGCAGGGGATGAACGAGCGGTACTTC.

V and J are TRBV18 and TRBJ2-1; D is perhaps TRBD2 (6 bases). The ends were cut back, 5 bases at V and 15 bases at J, with 14 bases in the middle. CDR1 is KGHSH, CDR2 LQKENI, per germline. This CDR3 comprises 11 residues. The CDR3 bases are TGTGCCAGCTCATCCGCTAGCGCCTGGTTCTTC. It yields the protein CASSSASAWFF.

V usage is TRBV12-5 and J usage is TRBJ1-1, with 8 bases fitting TRBD1. Germline V gene data show CDR1 as LGHNT and CDR2 as FRNRAP. Germline trimming cut 3 bases from V and 1 base from J; bases unmatched to any gene: 13. The CDR3 contains 18 residues. The CDR3 region has the DNA TGTGCTAGTGGTTTCCTGGGACAGGTGCGTGTGGGGAACACTGAAGCTTTCTTT. The encoded protein is CASGFLGQVRVGNTEAFF.

This chain uses TRBV29-1 with TRBJ2-3, with D possibly being TRBD2 (6 bases). Germline CDR1 and CDR2: SQVTM and ANQGSEA. With 1 base removed from V and 4 bases from J, the gap between germline ends came to 12 bases. There are 14 residues in the CDR3. CDR3 sequence (DNA): TGCAGCGTTGAAGGGGAGGCCCTCCCAGATACGCAGTATTTT. Translation gives CSVEGEALPDTQYF.

V usage is TRBV28 and J usage is TRBJ2-1, with 7 bases fitting TRBD2. V dropped 2 bases and J dropped 15; count of bases not matched to a gene: 7. The CDR3 has 12 amino acids. Germline V gene sequence: CDR1 MDHEN, CDR2 SYDVKM. The CDR3, as DNA: TGTGCCAGCAGTTTAGGGTGGCGGGAGTGGTTCTTC. It encodes CASSLGWREWFF. Based on the CDR3 plus reference TRBV28 and TRBJ2-1, the full variable domain is DVKVTQSSRYLVKRTGEKVFLECVQDMDHENMFWYRQDPGLGLRLIYFSYDVKMKEKGDIPEGYSVSREKKERFSLILESASTNQTSMYLCASSLGWREWFFGPGTRLTVL.

V and J are TRBV7-2 and TRBJ1-2; D is possibly TRBD1 (6 bases). The germline CDR1 and CDR2 sequences are SGHTA and FQGNSA. The CDR3 spans 15 residues. Trimming stripped 3 bases from V and 7 bases from J, with 18 bases between. The CDR3 region has the DNA TGTGCCAGCAGCTTGGGGGGCGGGGGTTCCGGTGGCTACACCTTC. Residues: CASSLGGGGSGGYTF.

The chain couples TRBV10-3 to TRBJ2-3, with a tentative D call TRBD2 (6 bases). The CDR3 is made up of 12 amino acids. The V end lost 9 bases, the J end lost 0 bases, and 7 bases lay between the germline ends. In germline, CDR1 is ENHRY, CDR2 SYGVKD. CDR3 nucleotide sequence: TGTGCCATTAGCGGTAGCACAGATACGCAGTATTTT. Encoded protein: CAISGSTDTQYF.

V gene TRBV28 combines with J gene TRBJ1-4, with D possibly matching TRBD1 (5 bases). Germline-derived CDR1 and CDR2 are MDHEN and SYDVKM. CDR3 length: 15 residues. V dropped 4 bases and J dropped 6 bases, with 15 bases sitting between them. This chain's CDR3 is CASSSPRGGDEKLFF. CDR3 DNA sequence: TGTGCCAGCAGTTCCCCAAGGGGCGGCGATGAAAAACTGTTTTTT.

The chain links TRBV28 to TRBJ2-5, with 7 bases fitting TRBD2. The CDR3 spans 16 residues. Germline CDR1 is MDHEN and CDR2 is SYDVKM. V lost 4 bases, J lost 7 bases, and 15 bases stayed unmatched. CDR3 nucleotides: TGTGCCAGCAGTTACGGGGCGGGAGTGAAACGGGGGACCCAGTACTTC. Amino acid sequence: CASSYGAGVKRGTQYF. Full variable domain (remainder filled in from reference TRBV28 and TRBJ2-5): DVKVTQSSRYLVKRTGEKVFLECVQDMDHENMFWYRQDPGLGLRLIYFSYDVKMKEKGDIPEGYSVSREKKERFSLILESASTNQTSMYLCASSYGAGVKRGTQYFGPGTRLLVL.

The rearrangement uses TRBV10-3 and TRBJ2-2; tentatively, D is TRBD2 (5 bases). Looked up from germline, CDR1 is ENHRY and CDR2 is SYGVKD. The CDR3 is 16 residues long. V gave up 4 bases and J gave up 0 bases, with 12 bases separating them. The CDR3 bases are TGTGCCATCAGTGGGAGGAAGCAGACGAACACCGGGGAGCTGTTTTTT. Encoded protein: CAISGRKQTNTGELFF.

This clone was detected once. The rearrangement joins TRBV4-3 to TRBJ2-7, with 8 positions matching TRBD2. The germline V gene has CDR1 LGHNA and CDR2 YSLEER. The length of the CDR3 is 15 residues. The V segment lost 1 base and the J segment 5 bases; nucleotides outside the gene matches: 7. The CDR3 reads CASSQGGGTFDEQYF. In nucleotides, the CDR3 is TGCGCCAGCAGCCAAGGCGGGGGGACCTTTGACGAGCAGTACTTC.

This chain joins TRBV9 and TRBJ2-5, with 7 bases fitting TRBD2. Germline loops: CDR1 SGDLS, CDR2 YYNGEE. Trimming cost V 0 bases and J 4 bases; bases outside gene matches: 9. This CDR3 is 16 amino acids long. The CDR3 reads CASSVATGGSRETQYF. The CDR3 DNA is TGTGCCAGCAGCGTAGCTACGGGCGGGAGCCGAGAGACCCAGTACTTC.

The rearrangement uses TRBV6-5 and TRBJ2-1; TRBD2 agrees at 10 bases. The CDR3 contains 14 residues. The ends lost 5 bases at V and 2 bases at J; junction bases unmatched: 0. Germline V gene data show CDR1 as MNHEY and CDR2 as SVGAGI. The CDR3 coding sequence is TGTGCCAGCAGTCTAGCGGGAGCCTACAATGAGCAGTTCTTC. It is translated as CASSLAGAYNEQFF.

V and J are TRBV9 and TRBJ2-7; D unresolved. The germline gives CDR1 SGDLS, CDR2 YYNGEE. The CDR3 totals 11 residues. V was trimmed by 7 bases and J by 3 bases, leaving 8 bases between them. The CDR3 protein is CASPQVYEQYF. In nucleotides, the CDR3 is TGTGCCAGCCCCCAGGTCTACGAGCAGTACTTC.

This clone was counted a single time. The chain uses TRBV4-2 and TRBJ1-2; unclear D gene. The germline V gene has CDR1 LGHNA and CDR2 YNFKEQ. This CDR3 is 11 amino acids long. V was pared by 0 bases and J by 9 bases, with 5 bases between. The CDR3 loop reads CASSQETSYTF. DNA for the CDR3: TGTGCCAGCAGCCAAGAGACTAGCTACACCTTC.

This chain connects TRBV5-4 to TRBJ2-7, with 10 bases that match TRBD2. Germline values: CDR1 SGHNT, CDR2 YYREEE (reference sequence). CDR3 size: 14 residues. J gave up 2 bases and V 4 bases, and 3 bases lay outside the gene matches. The DNA of the CDR3 is TGTGCCAGCAGCCCTACTAGCGGGGCCTACGAGCAGTACTTC. This translates into CASSPTSGAYEQYF.

This clone came up once. The rearrangement joins TRBV28 to TRBJ1-4, with TRBD1 identical over 8 bases. V shed 2 bases, J shed 6 bases, and the junction held 5 bases outside the gene matches. Germline CDR1 and CDR2: MDHEN and SYDVKM. The CDR3 sequence is 15 residues long. In nucleotides, the CDR3 is TGTGCCAGCAGTTTACCGGGACAGGCCCATGAAAAACTGTTTTTT. Translation gives CASSLPGQAHEKLFF.

The CDR3 coding sequence is TGTGCCAGCACTGGGACTAGCGGCTTCTACAATGAGCAGTTCTTC. Its translation: CASTGTSGFYNEQFF. This sequence joins TRBV28 and TRBJ2-1; 11 nucleotides align to TRBD2. The CDR3 covers 15 residues. Germline values: CDR1 MDHEN, CDR2 SYDVKM. Losses at the gene ends were 7 bases for V and 3 bases for J; bases not matched to a gene: 5. The full variable domain, in which reference TRBV28 and TRBJ2-1 provide the parts outside the CDR3, is DVKVTQSSRYLVKRTGEKVFLECVQDMDHENMFWYRQDPGLGLRLIYFSYDVKMKEKGDIPEGYSVSREKKERFSLILESASTNQTSMYLCASTGTSGFYNEQFFGPGTRLTVL.